This T cell receptor (beta chain) derives from a study of OX40 agonist ivuxolimab in advanced cancers. This clone was detected only a few times. The CDR3 loop spans 15 amino acids. CDR1 and CDR2 from the germline V gene are LGHNT and FRNRAP. The ends lost 5 bases at V and 3 bases at J; junction bases unmatched: 5. Profiling relied on immunoSEQ multiplex PCR, and the TCRdb table lists in-frame clones only, not all of them. The table shows 40,000 to 60,000 clones, with 81% occurring only once. Here the sequenced sample was CD4+ or CD8+ T cells sorted from blood, taken in a trial of the OX40 agonist ivuxolimab. This TCR came from an adult with an advanced solid tumor such as melanoma, head and neck, liver or kidney cancer. The gene calls are TRBV12-5 and TRBJ2-1; 9 nucleotides align to TRBD1. CDR3: CASGEGQGIYNEQFF. Written as DNA, the CDR3 is TGTGCTAGTGGTGAGGGACAGGGAATCTACAATGAGCAGTTCTTC. Filled out from reference TRBV12-5 and TRBJ2-1, the complete variable domain reads DARVTQTPRHKVTEMGQEVTMRCQPILGHNTVFWYRQTMMQGLELLAYFRNRAPLDDSGMPKDRFSAEMPDATLATLKIQPSEPRDSAVYFCASGEGQGIYNEQFFGPGTRLTVL.